This T cell receptor beta chain was documented in a study of cytomegalovirus exposure and HLA in healthy donors. Points from the study as a whole: According to a later analysis, most TCR beta chains associated with CMV appeared HLA-restricted. Across donors, most TCRs were seen rarely, yet some public ones were widespread.

It was with 60 Vbeta and 13 Jbeta primers that the PCR ran. The method was immunoSEQ multiplex PCR; TCRdb's version includes in-frame clones alone and lacks a portion of them. The sample has 100,000 to 150,000 clones, 84% seen once. Healthy people donating bone marrow made up the donors. Unrecorded immune exposures were likely, despite nominal health at sampling. Regarding this clone: The target antigen is unknown. Other DNA sequences within the sample encode an identical CDR3.

V lost 3 bases and J lost 0, with 6 bases in between. The CDR3 runs to 15 residues. Germline values: CDR1 MNHNS, CDR2 SASEGT. What was sequenced was PBMCs. The origin of this receptor is a woman aged 18-29 years in good health and CMV-seropositive. J is TRBJ1-6 and V is TRBV6-1; D unclear. CDR3 amino acids: CASSEYSSYNSPLHF. CDR3 bases: TGTGCCAGCAGTGAGTACAGCTCCTATAATTCACCCCTCCACTTT.